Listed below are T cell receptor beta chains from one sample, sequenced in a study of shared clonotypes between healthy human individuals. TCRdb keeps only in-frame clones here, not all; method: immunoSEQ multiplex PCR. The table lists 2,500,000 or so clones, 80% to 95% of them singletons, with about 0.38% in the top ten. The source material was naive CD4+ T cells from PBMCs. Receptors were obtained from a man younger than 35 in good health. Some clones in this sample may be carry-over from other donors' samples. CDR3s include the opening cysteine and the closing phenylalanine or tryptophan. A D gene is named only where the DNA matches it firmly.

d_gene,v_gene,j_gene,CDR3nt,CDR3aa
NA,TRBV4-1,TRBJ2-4,TGCGCCAGCAGCCAGAGACAGGAAGCCAAAAACATTCAGTACTTC,CASSQRQEAKNIQYF
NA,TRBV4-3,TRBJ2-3,TGCGCCAGCAGCCACTCGAGCACAGATACGCAGTATTTT,CASSHSSTDTQYF
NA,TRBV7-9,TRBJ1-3,TGTGCCAGCGGGGGTGATTTCGGAAACACCATATATTTT,CASGGDFGNTIYF
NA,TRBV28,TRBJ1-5,TGTGCCAGCAGCATCGGGACATGGGGGGGCCAGGAGAATCAGCCCCAGCATTTT,CASSIGTWGGQENQPQHF
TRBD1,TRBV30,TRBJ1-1,TGTGCCTGGAGGGTCGGACAGGGGCTGAACACTGAAGCTTTCTTT,CAWRVGQGLNTEAFF
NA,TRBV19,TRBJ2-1,TGTGCCAGTAAGGTCGACGGGAGATTTTTCAATGAGCAGTTCTTC,CASKVDGRFFNEQFF
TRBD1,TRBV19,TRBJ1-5,TGTGCCAGTAGTAGAGACAGGGTCCAGCCCCAGCATTTT,CASSRDRVQPQHF
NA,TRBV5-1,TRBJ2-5,TGCGCCAGCAGCGCCGGGACTCGCCGGGAGACCCAGTACTTC,CASSAGTRRETQYF
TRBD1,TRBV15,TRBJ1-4,TGTGCCACCAGCCGGGACAGCTCAACTAATGAAAAACTGTTTTTT,CATSRDSSTNEKLFF
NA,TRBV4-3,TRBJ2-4,TGCGCCAGCAGCCAAGGGAGCGGAGGCAAAAACATTCAGTACTTC,CASSQGSGGKNIQYF
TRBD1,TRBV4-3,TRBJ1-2,TGCGCCAGCAGCCAATTGGGACAGCTCGTGGGCTACACCTTC,CASSQLGQLVGYTF